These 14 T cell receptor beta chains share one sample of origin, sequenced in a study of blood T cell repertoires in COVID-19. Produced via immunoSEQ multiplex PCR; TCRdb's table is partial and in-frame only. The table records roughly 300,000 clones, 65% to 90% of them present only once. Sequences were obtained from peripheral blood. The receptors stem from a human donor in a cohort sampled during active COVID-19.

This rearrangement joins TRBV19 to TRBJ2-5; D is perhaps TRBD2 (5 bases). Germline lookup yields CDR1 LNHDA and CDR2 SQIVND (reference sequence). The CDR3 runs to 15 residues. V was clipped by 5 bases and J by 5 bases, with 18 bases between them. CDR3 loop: CASSLRTGSKETQYF. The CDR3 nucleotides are TGTGCCAGTAGTTTAAGGACTGGTTCGAAGGAGACCCAGTACTTC. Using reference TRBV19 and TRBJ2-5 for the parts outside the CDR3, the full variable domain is DGGITQSPKYLFRKEGQNVTLSCEQNLNHDAMYWYRQDPGQGLRLIYYSQIVNDFQKGDIAEGYSVSREKKESFPLTVTSAQKNPTAFYLCASSLRTGSKETQYFGPGTRLLVL.

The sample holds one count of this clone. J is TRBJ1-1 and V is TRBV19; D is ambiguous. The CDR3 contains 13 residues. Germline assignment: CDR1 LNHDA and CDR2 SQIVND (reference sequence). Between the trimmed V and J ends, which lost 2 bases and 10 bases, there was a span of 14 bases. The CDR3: CASSIRRGVGAFF. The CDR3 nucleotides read TGTGCCAGTAGTATACGACGGGGAGTTGGAGCTTTCTTT.

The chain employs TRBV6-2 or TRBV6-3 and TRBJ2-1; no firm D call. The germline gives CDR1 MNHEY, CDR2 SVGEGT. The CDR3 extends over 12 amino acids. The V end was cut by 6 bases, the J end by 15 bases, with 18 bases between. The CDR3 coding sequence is TGTGCCAGCAGCTTTTTGGGTCGCGAGGTGTTCTTC. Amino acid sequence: CASSFLGREVFF.

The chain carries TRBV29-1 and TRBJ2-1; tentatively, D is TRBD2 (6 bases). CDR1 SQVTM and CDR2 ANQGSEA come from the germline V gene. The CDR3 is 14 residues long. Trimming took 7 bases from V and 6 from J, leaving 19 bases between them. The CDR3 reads CSASSEGKSNEQFF. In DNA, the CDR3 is TGCAGCGCTTCCTCGGAGGGGAAATCCAATGAGCAGTTCTTC.

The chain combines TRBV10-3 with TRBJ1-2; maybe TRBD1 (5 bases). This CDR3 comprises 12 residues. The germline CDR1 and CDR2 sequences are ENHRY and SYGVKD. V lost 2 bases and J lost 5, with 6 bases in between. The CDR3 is CAISETGYGYTF. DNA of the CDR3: TGTGCCATCAGTGAGACAGGATATGGCTACACCTTC.

The CDR3 coding sequence is TGTGCCTGGAGTCGGGCGCGGGGGGCCAGCAATCAGCCCCAGCATTTT. Translating gives CAWSRARGASNQPQHF. V gene TRBV30 combines with J gene TRBJ1-5; D is perhaps TRBD1 (6 bases). The germline V gene encodes CDR1 GTSNPN and CDR2 SVGIG (reference sequence). The CDR3 is 16 residues long. V shed 2 bases and J shed 1 base, with 15 bases lying between them.

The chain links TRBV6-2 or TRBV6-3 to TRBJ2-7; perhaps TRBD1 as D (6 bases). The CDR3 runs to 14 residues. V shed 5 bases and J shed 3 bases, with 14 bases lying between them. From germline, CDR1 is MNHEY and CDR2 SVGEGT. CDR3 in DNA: TGTGCCAGCAGTACACAGGGTATCGGCTACGAGCAGTACTTC. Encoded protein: CASSTQGIGYEQYF.

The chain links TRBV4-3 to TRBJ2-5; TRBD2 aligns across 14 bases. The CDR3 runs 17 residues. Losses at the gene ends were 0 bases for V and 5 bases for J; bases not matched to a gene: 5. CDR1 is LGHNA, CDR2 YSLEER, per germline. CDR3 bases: TGCGCCAGCAGCCAAGATTGGGGGACTAGCGGGGGCGAGACCCAGTACTTC. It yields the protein CASSQDWGTSGGETQYF.

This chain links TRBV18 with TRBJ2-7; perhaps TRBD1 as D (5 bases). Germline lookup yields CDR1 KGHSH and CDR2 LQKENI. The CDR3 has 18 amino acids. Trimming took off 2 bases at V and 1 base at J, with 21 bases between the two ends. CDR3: CASSPSVGQGGNSYEQYF. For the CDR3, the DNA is TGTGCCAGCTCACCATCCGTGGGGCAGGGTGGGAATTCCTACGAGCAGTACTTC.

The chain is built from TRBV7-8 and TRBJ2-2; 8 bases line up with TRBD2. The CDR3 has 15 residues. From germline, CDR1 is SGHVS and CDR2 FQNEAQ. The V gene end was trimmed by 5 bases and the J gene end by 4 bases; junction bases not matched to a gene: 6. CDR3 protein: CASSRGLASTGELFF. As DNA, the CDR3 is TGTGCCAGCAGCCGAGGACTAGCTTCCACCGGGGAGCTGTTTTTT. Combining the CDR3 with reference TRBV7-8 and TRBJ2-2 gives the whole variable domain GAGVSQSPRYKVAKRGQDVALRCDPISGHVSLFWYQQALGQGPEFLTYFQNEAQLDKSGLPSDRFFAERPEGSVSTLKIQRTQQEDSAVYLCASSRGLASTGELFFGEGSRLTVL.

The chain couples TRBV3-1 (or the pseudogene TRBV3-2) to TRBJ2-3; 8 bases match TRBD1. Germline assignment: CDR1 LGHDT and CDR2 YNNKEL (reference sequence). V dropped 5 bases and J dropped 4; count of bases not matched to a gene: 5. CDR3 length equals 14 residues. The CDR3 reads CASSNGQGSDTQYF. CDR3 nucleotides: TGTGCCAGCAGCAACGGACAGGGCTCAGATACGCAGTATTTT.

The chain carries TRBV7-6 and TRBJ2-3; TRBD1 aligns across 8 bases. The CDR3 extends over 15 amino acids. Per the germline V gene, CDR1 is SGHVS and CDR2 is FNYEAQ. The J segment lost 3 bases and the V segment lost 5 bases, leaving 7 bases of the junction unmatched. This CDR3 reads CASSPYRGETDTQYF. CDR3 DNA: TGTGCCAGCAGCCCCTACAGGGGGGAAACAGATACGCAGTATTTT.

The CDR3 loop is CAWTPGQGAYEQYF. The CDR3, as DNA: TGTGCCTGGACCCCGGGACAGGGGGCCTACGAGCAGTACTTC. This chain uses TRBV30 with TRBJ2-7, with TRBD1 identical over 11 bases. V dropped 4 bases and J dropped 2; count of bases not matched to a gene: 4. Per germline, CDR1 GTSNPN and CDR2 SVGIG (reference sequence). This CDR3 contains 14 residues. The variable domain in full, with the rest retrieved from reference TRBV30 and TRBJ2-7, is SQTIHQWPATLVQPVGSPLSLECTVEGTSNPNLYWYRQAAGRGLQLLFYSVGIGQISSEVPQNLSASRPQDRQFILSSKKLLLSDSGFYLCAWTPGQGAYEQYFGPGTRLTVT.

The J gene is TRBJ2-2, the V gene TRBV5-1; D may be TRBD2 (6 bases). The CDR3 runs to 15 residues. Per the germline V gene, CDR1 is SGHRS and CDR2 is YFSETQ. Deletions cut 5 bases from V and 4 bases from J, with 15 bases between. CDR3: CASRPTVRGTGELFF. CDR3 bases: TGCGCCAGCAGGCCGACAGTGCGGGGCACCGGGGAGCTGTTTTTT. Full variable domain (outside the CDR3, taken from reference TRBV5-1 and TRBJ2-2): KAGVTQTPRYLIKTRGQQVTLSCSPISGHRSVSWYQQTPGQGLQFLFEYFSETQRNKGNFPGRFSGRQFSNSRSEMNVSTLELGDSALYLCASRPTVRGTGELFFGEGSRLTVL.